Listed below are T cell receptor beta chains from one sample, sequenced in a study of CD8 T cells in Susac syndrome. TCRdb redid the calling of the immunoSEQ multiplex PCR reads with MiXCR, one entry per CDR3 protein. Found here are about 250,000 distinct CDR3 sequences, approximately 92% of them singletons; the top ten hold less than 0.075%. Sequenced sample: CD4+ T cells from PBMCs. These receptors were taken from a human donor with multiple sclerosis. Each CDR3 is given with its conserved first and last residue.

V gene,J gene,CDR3 protein
TRBV6-5,TRBJ1-2,CASSYVQGGNYGYTF
TRBV3-1,TRBJ2-1,CASSRNWARDSHNEQFF
TRBV7-8,TRBJ2-2,CASSLATSGAGELFF
TRBV29-1,TRBJ1-2,CSVGGTAANYGYTF
TRBV5-1,TRBJ1-4,CASSFWGSDEKLFF
TRBV3-1,TRBJ2-1,CASSPDTRGYEQFF
TRBV9,TRBJ2-1,CASSVGARGRQYEQFF
TRBV4-1,TRBJ2-4,CASSQGLAGASAKNIQYF
TRBV12-3/TRBV12-4,TRBJ2-3,CASSLSRGRDTQYF
TRBV19,TRBJ2-1,CASSKRDFLNEQFF
TRBV28,TRBJ2-1,CASSLGLASYNEQFF
TRBV5-6,TRBJ1-1,CASSEQGFSEAFF
TRBV20-1,TRBJ2-1,CSARDRVSPVSEQFF
TRBV19,TRBJ1-4,CASSGQSRVFGEKLFF
TRBV5-1,TRBJ2-3,CASSRGGASDTQYF